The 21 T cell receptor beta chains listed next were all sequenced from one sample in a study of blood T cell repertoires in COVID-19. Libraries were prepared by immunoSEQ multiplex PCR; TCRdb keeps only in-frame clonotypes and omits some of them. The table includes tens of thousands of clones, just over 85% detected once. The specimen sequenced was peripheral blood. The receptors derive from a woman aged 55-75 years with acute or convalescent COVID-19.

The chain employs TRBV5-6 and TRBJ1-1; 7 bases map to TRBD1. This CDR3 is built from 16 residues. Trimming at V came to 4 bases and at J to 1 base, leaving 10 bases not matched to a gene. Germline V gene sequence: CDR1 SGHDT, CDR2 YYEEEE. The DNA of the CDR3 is TGTGCCAGCAGCGAAGCAGGGGGAAGGAAGAACACTGAAGCTTTCTTT. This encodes CASSEAGGRKNTEAFF.

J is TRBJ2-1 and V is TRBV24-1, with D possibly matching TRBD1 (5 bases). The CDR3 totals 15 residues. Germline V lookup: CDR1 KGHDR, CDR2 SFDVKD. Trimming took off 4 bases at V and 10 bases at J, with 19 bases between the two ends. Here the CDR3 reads CATSDPRTTSLEQFF. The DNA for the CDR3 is TGTGCCACCAGTGACCCCAGGACAACTTCCTTAGAGCAGTTCTTC.

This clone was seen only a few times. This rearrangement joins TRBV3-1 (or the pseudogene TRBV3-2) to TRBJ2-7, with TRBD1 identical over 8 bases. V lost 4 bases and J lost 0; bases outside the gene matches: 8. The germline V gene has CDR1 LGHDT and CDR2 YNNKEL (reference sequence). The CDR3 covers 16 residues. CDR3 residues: CASSLRTGTGSYEQYF. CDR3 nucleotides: TGTGCCAGCAGCCTACGAACCGGGACAGGCTCCTACGAGCAGTACTTC.

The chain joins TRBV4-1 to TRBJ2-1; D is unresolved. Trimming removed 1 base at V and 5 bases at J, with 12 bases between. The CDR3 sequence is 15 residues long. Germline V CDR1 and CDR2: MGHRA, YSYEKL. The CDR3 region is CASSQVIGQNNEQFF. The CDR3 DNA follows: TGCGCCAGCAGCCAAGTGATTGGGCAAAACAATGAGCAGTTCTTC.

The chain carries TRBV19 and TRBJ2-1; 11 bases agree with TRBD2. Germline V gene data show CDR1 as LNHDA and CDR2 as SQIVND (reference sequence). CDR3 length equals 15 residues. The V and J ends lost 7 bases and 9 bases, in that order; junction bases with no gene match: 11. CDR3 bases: TGTGCCAGTACCTTGTCTAGCGGGGGGATCACTGAGCAGTTCTTC. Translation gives CASTLSSGGITEQFF. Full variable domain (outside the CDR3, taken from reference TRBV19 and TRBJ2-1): DGGITQSPKYLFRKEGQNVTLSCEQNLNHDAMYWYRQDPGQGLRLIYYSQIVNDFQKGDIAEGYSVSREKKESFPLTVTSAQKNPTAFYLCASTLSSGGITEQFFGPGTRLTVL.

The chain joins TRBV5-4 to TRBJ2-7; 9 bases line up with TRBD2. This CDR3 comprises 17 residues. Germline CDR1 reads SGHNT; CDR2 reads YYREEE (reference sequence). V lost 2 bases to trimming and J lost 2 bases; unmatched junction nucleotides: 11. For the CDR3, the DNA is TGTGCCAGCAGCTTCGAGACTCTAGCGGGGATCCCCTACGAGCAGTACTTC. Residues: CASSFETLAGIPYEQYF.

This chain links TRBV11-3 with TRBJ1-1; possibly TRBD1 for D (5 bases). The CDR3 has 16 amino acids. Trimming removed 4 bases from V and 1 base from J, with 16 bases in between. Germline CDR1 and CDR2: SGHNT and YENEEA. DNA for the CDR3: TGTGCCAGCAGCTCGACCTCCCGAAGGGGGAACACTGAAGCTTTCTTT. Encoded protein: CASSSTSRRGNTEAFF.

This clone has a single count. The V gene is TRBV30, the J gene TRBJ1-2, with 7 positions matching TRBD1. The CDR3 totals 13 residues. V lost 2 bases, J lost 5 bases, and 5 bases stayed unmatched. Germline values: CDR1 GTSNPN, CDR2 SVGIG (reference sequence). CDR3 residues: CAWSFTGVYGYTF. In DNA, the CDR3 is TGTGCCTGGAGTTTCACAGGGGTTTATGGCTACACCTTC.

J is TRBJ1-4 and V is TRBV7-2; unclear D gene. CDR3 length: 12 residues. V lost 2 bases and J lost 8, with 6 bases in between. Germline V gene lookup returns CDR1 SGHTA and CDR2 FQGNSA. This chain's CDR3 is CASSLPQEKLFF. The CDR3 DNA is TGTGCCAGCAGCTTACCCCAAGAAAAACTGTTTTTT. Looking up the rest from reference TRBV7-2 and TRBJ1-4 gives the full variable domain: GAGVSQSPSNKVTEKGKDVELRCDPISGHTALYWYRQSLGQGLEFLIYFQGNSAPDKSGLPSDRFSAERTGGSVSTLTIQRTQQEDSAVYLCASSLPQEKLFFGSGTQLSVL.

The CDR3 reads CASSPGQGAAYGYTF. In nucleotides, the CDR3 is TGTGCCAGCTCACCGGGACAGGGGGCCGCATATGGCTACACCTTC. This chain joins TRBV18 and TRBJ1-2, with TRBD1 identical over 12 bases. The CDR3 spans 15 residues. CDR1 KGHSH and CDR2 LQKENI come from the germline V gene. V shed 3 bases, J shed 5 bases, and the junction held 4 bases outside the gene matches.

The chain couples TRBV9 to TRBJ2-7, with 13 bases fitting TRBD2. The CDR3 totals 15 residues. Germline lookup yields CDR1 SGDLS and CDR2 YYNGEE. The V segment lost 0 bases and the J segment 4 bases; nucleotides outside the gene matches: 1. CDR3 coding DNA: TGTGCCAGCAGCGTAGGGACTAGCGGGGGTTACGAGCAGTACTTC. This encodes CASSVGTSGGYEQYF.

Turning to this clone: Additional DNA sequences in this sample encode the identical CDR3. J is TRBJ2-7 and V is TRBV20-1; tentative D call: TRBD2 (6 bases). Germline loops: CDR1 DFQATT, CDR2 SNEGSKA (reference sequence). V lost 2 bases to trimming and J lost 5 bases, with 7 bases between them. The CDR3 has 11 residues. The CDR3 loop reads CSARSGHEQYF. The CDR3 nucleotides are TGCAGTGCTAGAAGCGGGCACGAGCAGTACTTC.

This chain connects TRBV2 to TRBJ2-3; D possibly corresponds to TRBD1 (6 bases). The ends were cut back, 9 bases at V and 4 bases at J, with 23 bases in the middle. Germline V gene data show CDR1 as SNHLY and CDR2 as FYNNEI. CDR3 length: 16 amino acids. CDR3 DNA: TGTGCCAGTGGAACAGGGTTAACCTCAGGGGCAGATACGCAGTATTTT. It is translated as CASGTGLTSGADTQYF.

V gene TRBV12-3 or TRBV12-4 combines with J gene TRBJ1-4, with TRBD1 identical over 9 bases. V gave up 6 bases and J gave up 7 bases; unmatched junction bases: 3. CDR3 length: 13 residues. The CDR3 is CASSRQGGEKLFF. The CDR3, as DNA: TGTGCCAGCAGCAGACAGGGGGGTGAAAAACTGTTTTTT.

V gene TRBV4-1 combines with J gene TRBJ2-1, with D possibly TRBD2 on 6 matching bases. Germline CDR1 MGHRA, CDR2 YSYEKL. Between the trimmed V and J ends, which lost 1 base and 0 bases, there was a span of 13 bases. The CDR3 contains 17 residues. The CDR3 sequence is CASSQGGGMGSYNEQFF. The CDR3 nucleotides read TGCGCCAGCAGCCAAGGGGGCGGGATGGGCTCCTACAATGAGCAGTTCTTC.

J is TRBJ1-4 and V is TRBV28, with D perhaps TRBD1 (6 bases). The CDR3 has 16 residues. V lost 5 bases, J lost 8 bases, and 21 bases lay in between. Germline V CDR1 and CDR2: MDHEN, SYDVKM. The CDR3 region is CASSPSRGQGTEKLFF. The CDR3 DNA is TGTGCCAGCAGTCCCTCCAGAGGGCAGGGGACGGAAAAACTGTTTTTT.

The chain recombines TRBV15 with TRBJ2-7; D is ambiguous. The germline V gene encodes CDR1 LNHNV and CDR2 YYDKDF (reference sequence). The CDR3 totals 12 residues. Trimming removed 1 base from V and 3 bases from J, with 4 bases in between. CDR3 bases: TGTGCCACCAGCAGAGCAGACTACGAGCAGTACTTC. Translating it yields CATSRADYEQYF.

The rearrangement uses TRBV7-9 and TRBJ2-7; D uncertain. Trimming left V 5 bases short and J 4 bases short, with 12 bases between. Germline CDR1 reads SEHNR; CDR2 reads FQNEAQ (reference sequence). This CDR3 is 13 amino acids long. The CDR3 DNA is TGTGCCAGCAGCCCCCCGGCGGAATACGAGCAGTACTTC. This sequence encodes CASSPPAEYEQYF.

CDR3 sequence reads: CASSVEGSYNEQFF. CDR3 coding DNA: TGTGCCAGCAGTGTGGAGGGCTCCTACAATGAGCAGTTCTTC. The V gene is TRBV2, the J gene TRBJ2-1, with D tentatively TRBD2 (6 bases). Trimming cost V 4 bases and J 0 bases, with 7 bases left between them. From germline, CDR1 is SNHLY and CDR2 FYNNEI. This CDR3 comprises 14 residues. The complete variable domain, with remaining parts taken from reference TRBV2 and TRBJ2-1, reads EPEVTQTPSHQVTQMGQEVILRCVPISNHLYFYWYRQILGQKVEFLVSFYNNEISEKSEIFDDQFSVERPDGSNFTLKIRSTKLEDSAMYFCASSVEGSYNEQFFGPGTRLTVL.

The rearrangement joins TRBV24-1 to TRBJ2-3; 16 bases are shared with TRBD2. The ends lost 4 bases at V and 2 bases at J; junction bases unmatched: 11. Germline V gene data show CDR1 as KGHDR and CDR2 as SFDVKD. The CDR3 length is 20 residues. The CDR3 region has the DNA TGTGCCACCAGTGAAGGGTCGGGACTAGCGGGAGGGCCCCACACAGATACGCAGTATTTT. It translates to CATSEGSGLAGGPHTDTQYF.

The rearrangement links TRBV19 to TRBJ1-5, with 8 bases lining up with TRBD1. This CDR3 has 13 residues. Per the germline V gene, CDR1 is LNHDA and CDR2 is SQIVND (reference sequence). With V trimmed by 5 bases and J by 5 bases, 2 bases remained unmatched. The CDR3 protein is CASSRTGHQPQHF. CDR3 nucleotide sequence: TGTGCCAGTAGTCGGACAGGGCATCAGCCCCAGCATTTT.